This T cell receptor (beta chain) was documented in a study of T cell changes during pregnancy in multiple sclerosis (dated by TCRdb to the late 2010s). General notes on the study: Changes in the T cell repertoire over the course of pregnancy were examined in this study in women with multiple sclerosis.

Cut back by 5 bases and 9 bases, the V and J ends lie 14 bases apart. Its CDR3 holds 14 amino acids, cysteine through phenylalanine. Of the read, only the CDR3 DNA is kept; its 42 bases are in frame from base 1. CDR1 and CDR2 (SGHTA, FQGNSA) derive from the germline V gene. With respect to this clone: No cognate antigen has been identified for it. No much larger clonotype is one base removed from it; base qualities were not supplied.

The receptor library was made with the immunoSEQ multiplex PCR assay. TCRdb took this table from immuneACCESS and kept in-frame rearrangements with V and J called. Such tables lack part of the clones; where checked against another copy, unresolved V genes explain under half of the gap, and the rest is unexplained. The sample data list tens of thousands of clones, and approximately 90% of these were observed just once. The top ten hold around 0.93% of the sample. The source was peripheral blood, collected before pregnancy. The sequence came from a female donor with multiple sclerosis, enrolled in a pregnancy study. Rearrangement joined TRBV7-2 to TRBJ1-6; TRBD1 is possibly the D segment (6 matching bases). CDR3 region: CASSAAQGPSPLHF. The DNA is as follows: TGTGCCAGCAGCGCAGCTCAGGGGCCTTCACCCCTCCACTTT.